The next 30 T cell receptor beta chains were all read from a single sample in a study of vaccination and CD4 T cells after COVID-19. Their antigen targets remain unknown. Treatment given: approximately 9-day PBMC culture with coronavirus spike peptide pools or control peptides (ViraFEST assay). An Oncomine TCR Beta short-read assay was used to sequence the DNA from cultured CD4+ T cells. In TCRdb, the PCR reads were re-called with MiXCR into one record per CDR3 protein. The sample holds about 12,000 distinct CDR3 sequences, just over 20% seen once. Here the sequenced sample was CD4+ T cells from blood, cultured in vitro, taken before SARS-CoV-2 vaccination. These receptors were taken from a human donor who received a COVID-19 vaccine.

This clonotype turned up a few times. V gene TRBV5-1 combines with J gene TRBJ1-2; D is unresolved. The CDR3 has 16 residues. The germline V gene encodes CDR1 SGHRS and CDR2 YFSETQ. Trimming removed 0 bases at V and 2 bases at J, with 14 bases between. As DNA, the CDR3 is TGCGCCAGCAGCTTGGCCATAGGACGACGGAACTATGGCTACACCTTC. It encodes CASSLAIGRRNYGYTF.

This clonotype has just a few counts. The CDR3 DNA sequence: TGTGCCCTGGCCTTCGGGGGGGGAATGGAGACCCAGTACTTC. It translates to CALAFGGGMETQYF. The chain combines TRBV30 with TRBJ2-5, with 8 bases aligning to TRBD2. Per germline, CDR1 GTSNPN and CDR2 SVGIG (reference sequence). This CDR3 has 14 residues. V shed 8 bases, J shed 5 bases, and the junction held 13 bases outside the gene matches.

This clonotype was counted only a few times. The V call is TRBV24-1, the J call TRBJ1-2; no clear D gene. The V end was cut by 5 bases, the J end by 3 bases, with 6 bases between. The CDR3 is 12 residues long. Germline CDR1 reads KGHDR; CDR2 reads SFDVKD. The CDR3 region is CATSAVDYGYTF. The CDR3 DNA sequence: TGTGCCACCAGTGCTGTGGACTATGGCTACACCTTC.

This clonotype was found a few times. The chain employs TRBV7-2 and TRBJ2-7; D is possibly TRBD1 (6 bases). The CDR3 length is 14 residues. Germline V gives CDR1 SGHTA, CDR2 FQGNSA. V shed 8 bases and J shed 0 bases, with 14 bases lying between them. The CDR3 reads CASQGQILSYEQYF. The DNA of the CDR3 is TGTGCCAGCCAGGGACAAATTCTCTCCTACGAGCAGTACTTC.

J is TRBJ1-5 and V is TRBV19, with 12 bases that match TRBD1. The germline CDR1 and CDR2 sequences are LNHDA and SQIVND (reference sequence). The CDR3 is made up of 16 amino acids. Losses at the gene ends were 6 bases for V and 7 bases for J; bases not matched to a gene: 10. CDR3 sequence reads: CASRGQGAIYFQPQHF. CDR3 DNA sequence: TGTGCCAGTAGGGGACAGGGGGCGATTTACTTCCAGCCCCAGCATTTT.

This clonotype appeared a few times. CDR3 sequence (DNA): TGTGCCAGCAGCCCCAAAACAGGGAAAAGCTCTGGAAACACCATATATTTT. Translated: CASSPKTGKSSGNTIYF. The gene calls are TRBV27 and TRBJ1-3; D is perhaps TRBD1 (6 bases). The CDR3 is 17 amino acids. V lost 6 bases, J lost 0 bases, and 18 bases lay in between. Germline V gives CDR1 MNHEY, CDR2 SMNVEV (reference sequence).

This clonotype appeared a few times. The V gene is TRBV12-5, the J gene TRBJ1-2; D is unresolved. V lost 3 bases and J 6 bases, leaving 11 bases between the germline ends. Looked up from germline, CDR1 is LGHNT and CDR2 is FRNRAP. The CDR3 loop spans 13 amino acids. Here the CDR3 reads CASGLVGIHGYTF. In nucleotides, the CDR3 is TGTGCTAGTGGTTTAGTGGGGATCCATGGCTACACCTTC.

The chain couples TRBV7-8 to TRBJ1-6; D possibly corresponds to TRBD1 (6 bases). This CDR3 has 14 residues. V was shortened by 5 bases and J by 5 bases, with 10 bases between the two germline ends. Germline V CDR1 and CDR2: SGHVS, FQNEAQ. CDR3 DNA sequence: TGTGCCAGCAGCCCCGGACAGAATAATTCACCCCTCCACTTT. As protein: CASSPGQNNSPLHF.

The chain carries TRBV18 and TRBJ1-5, with 8 bases that match TRBD1. The length of the CDR3 is 16 residues. Germline CDR1 is KGHSH and CDR2 is LQKENI. V shed 3 bases, J shed 4 bases, and the junction held 8 bases outside the gene matches. CDR3 loop: CASSPLGQGTNQPQHF. CDR3 sequence (DNA): TGTGCCAGCTCACCCCTAGGACAGGGTACGAATCAGCCCCAGCATTTT.

The chain recombines TRBV20-1 with TRBJ2-3, with 9 bases matching TRBD1. Germline-derived CDR1 and CDR2 are DFQATT and SNEGSKA (reference sequence). The CDR3 extends over 15 amino acids. V gave up 4 bases and J gave up 5 bases; unmatched junction bases: 10. CDR3 sequence reads: CSAIPGQGYKDTQYF. CDR3 nucleotides: TGCAGTGCTATCCCGGGACAGGGCTATAAAGATACGCAGTATTTT.

This chain connects TRBV6-1 to TRBJ2-7, with unresolved D. CDR1 and CDR2 from the germline V gene are MNHNS and SASEGT. This CDR3 has 11 amino acids. The ends were cut back, 10 bases at V and 7 bases at J, with 14 bases in the middle. The CDR3 loop reads CATTRGIEQYF. The CDR3 bases are TGTGCCACCACAAGAGGCATTGAGCAGTACTTC.

This clonotype came up a few times. The chain carries TRBV10-3 and TRBJ1-2; 10 bases line up with TRBD1. The V gene's germline CDR1 is ENHRY and CDR2 SYGVKD. V lost 6 bases, J lost 4 bases, and 2 bases stayed unmatched. This CDR3 has 13 amino acids. The CDR3 nucleotides are TGTGCCATCAGACGGACAGGGGGCTATGGCTACACCTTC. It codes for CAIRRTGGYGYTF.

The rearrangement uses TRBV6-1 and TRBJ1-2, with D perhaps matching TRBD1 (5 bases). Germline CDR1 MNHNS, CDR2 SASEGT. V lost 7 bases to trimming and J lost 4 bases, with 13 bases between them. The CDR3 is made up of 13 amino acids. The CDR3 region is CASTRGRVYGYTF. CDR3 in DNA: TGTGCCAGCACTAGGGGACGGGTCTATGGCTACACCTTC.

The chain employs TRBV27 and TRBJ1-4; TRBD1 matches 8 bases. The CDR3 spans 15 residues. V gave up 3 bases and J gave up 5 bases; unmatched junction bases: 5. Germline V gene lookup returns CDR1 MNHEY and CDR2 SMNVEV (reference sequence). In nucleotides, the CDR3 is TGTGCCAGCAGTTTTTACGGACAGGGAAATGAAAAACTGTTTTTT. Translated, it gives CASSFYGQGNEKLFF.

This clonotype showed up just a few times. The chain employs TRBV12-3 or TRBV12-4 and TRBJ2-3; D remains unclear. V was clipped by 2 bases and J by 2 bases, with 5 bases between them. This CDR3 contains 13 residues. The CDR3 is CASSLQLTDTQYF. Written as DNA, the CDR3 is TGTGCCAGCAGTTTACAGCTCACAGATACGCAGTATTTT.

V and J are TRBV6-1 and TRBJ1-1; D is unresolved. Germline assignment: CDR1 MNHNS and CDR2 SASEGT. The CDR3 runs 14 residues. The V and J ends lost 6 bases and 0 bases respectively, with 11 bases between them. The DNA of the CDR3 is TGTGCCAGCAGCCGGGATACGATGAACACTGAAGCTTTCTTT. Amino acids: CASSRDTMNTEAFF.

This clonotype was seen more than once but under ten times. This chain connects TRBV12-3 or TRBV12-4 to TRBJ2-5, with 8 bases that match TRBD1. V trimming: 1 base; J trimming: 4 bases; junction bases outside the gene matches: 5. CDR3 length equals 15 residues. The chain's CDR3 is CASSLGQGAIETQYF. The CDR3 nucleotides read TGTGCCAGCAGTTTAGGGCAGGGGGCTATAGAGACCCAGTACTTC.

This chain joins TRBV5-1 and TRBJ1-1, with D tentatively TRBD1 (5 bases). The CDR3 consists of 14 residues. Germline-derived CDR1 and CDR2 are SGHRS and YFSETQ. V gave up 3 bases and J gave up 4 bases, with 13 bases separating them. The CDR3 DNA follows: TGCGCCAGCAGCTCACAGGTCATGGGCACTGAAGCTTTCTTT. It is translated as CASSSQVMGTEAFF.

The chain joins TRBV18 to TRBJ1-3, with D maybe TRBD1 (6 bases). The V end lost 3 bases, the J end lost 4 bases, and 10 bases lay between the germline ends. In germline, CDR1 is KGHSH, CDR2 LQKENI. The CDR3 runs 14 residues. CDR3 amino acids: CASSPTGSGNTIYF. CDR3 DNA sequence: TGTGCCAGCTCACCCACAGGGTCAGGAAACACCATATATTTT.

A few counts support this clonotype. V is TRBV30 and J is TRBJ2-1; no clear D. Germline-derived CDR1 and CDR2 are GTSNPN and SVGIG (reference sequence). Trimming left V 0 bases short and J 0 bases short, with 12 bases between. The CDR3 spans 16 residues. CDR3 residues: CAWSVYGKSSYNEQFF. The CDR3, as DNA: TGTGCCTGGAGTGTATATGGCAAAAGCTCCTACAATGAGCAGTTCTTC.

The rearrangement joins TRBV2 to TRBJ1-4; D gene unclear. V dropped 1 base and J dropped 5 bases, with 8 bases sitting between them. There are 14 residues in the CDR3. Per germline, CDR1 SNHLY and CDR2 FYNNEI. This CDR3 reads CASSEGAPNEKLFF. The CDR3 region has the DNA TGTGCCAGCAGTGAAGGAGCCCCGAATGAAAAACTGTTTTTT.

This clonotype was detected a few times. The J gene is TRBJ1-2, the V gene TRBV1; no check of the table's D call, TRBD1, against the DNA was made. TRBV1 represents a pseudogene. This CDR3 region has 15 residues. DNA for the CDR3: TGCACCAGCAGCCAAGGGGGACAGGGGGTGGCTGGCTACACCTTC. This gives the protein CTSSQGGQGVAGYTF.

The chain uses TRBV7-3 and TRBJ2-3, with TRBD2 identical over 8 bases. Trimming removed 2 bases from V and 4 bases from J; junction bases left unmatched: 11. CDR3 size: 17 residues. Germline values: CDR1 SGHTA, CDR2 FQGTGA. The CDR3 spells CASSLRGGPGFPDTQYF. The CDR3 coding sequence is TGTGCCAGCAGCTTACGGGGGGGCCCTGGGTTCCCAGATACGCAGTATTTT.

In its sample, this clonotype was seen a few times. The rearrangement links TRBV6-1 to TRBJ1-5; 12 nucleotides line up with TRBD1. This CDR3 is 15 amino acids long. V dropped 5 bases and J dropped 6; count of bases not matched to a gene: 5. Germline-derived CDR1 and CDR2 are MNHNS and SASEGT. CDR3 amino acids: CASSKGQGAFQPQHF. The CDR3 DNA sequence: TGTGCCAGCAGTAAGGGACAGGGGGCGTTTCAGCCCCAGCATTTT.

This clonotype was counted between two and nine times. The chain couples TRBV19 to TRBJ2-5; D might be TRBD1 (6 bases). The CDR3 totals 17 residues. With 3 bases removed from V and 0 bases from J, the gap between germline ends came to 17 bases. CDR1 and CDR2 (germline): LNHDA, SQIVND (reference sequence). In nucleotides, the CDR3 is TGTGCCAGTAGTATTAGGTCGGGGACACCTTACCAAGAGACCCAGTACTTC. Protein product: CASSIRSGTPYQETQYF. The full variable domain, completed using reference TRBV19 and TRBJ2-5, is DGGITQSPKYLFRKEGQNVTLSCEQNLNHDAMYWYRQDPGQGLRLIYYSQIVNDFQKGDIAEGYSVSREKKESFPLTVTSAQKNPTAFYLCASSIRSGTPYQETQYFGPGTRLLVL.

This clonotype is labeled as medium-sized (0.01 to 0.1%). The chain joins TRBV27 to TRBJ1-2; TRBD1 is a possible D gene (6 bases). V was pared by 0 bases and J by 6 bases, with 17 bases between. The CDR3 consists of 16 residues. CDR1 is MNHEY, CDR2 SMNVEV, per germline (reference sequence). The DNA of the CDR3 is TGTGCCAGCAGTTTATCGAGGGACACGCTAGCGAATGGCTACACCTTC. Translated, it gives CASSLSRDTLANGYTF.

Only a few counts were recorded for this clonotype. The chain joins TRBV2 to TRBJ1-2, with a possible D match to TRBD1 (6 bases). Germline CDR1 reads SNHLY; CDR2 reads FYNNEI. V was clipped by 5 bases and J by 8 bases, with 9 bases between them. CDR3 length: 11 amino acids. The CDR3 sequence: CASSKTGGYTF. The CDR3 DNA sequence: TGTGCCAGCAGTAAAACAGGGGGCTACACCTTC.

This clonotype was recorded a few times. The V and J genes are TRBV19 and TRBJ2-6, with D uncertain. V was clipped by 3 bases and J by 2 bases, with 2 bases between them. Germline V lookup: CDR1 LNHDA, CDR2 SQIVND (reference sequence). The CDR3 runs 13 residues. The CDR3, as DNA: TGTGCCAGTAGTATTACTGGGGCCAACGTCCTGACTTTC. Its translation is CASSITGANVLTF.

The chain couples TRBV6-5 to TRBJ1-1; tentative D call: TRBD1 (5 bases). V lost 2 bases and J 1 base, leaving 11 bases between the germline ends. The CDR3 is made up of 15 amino acids. CDR1 and CDR2 (germline): MNHEY, SVGAGI. CDR3 sequence reads: CASSYSRTRNTEAFF. The CDR3 nucleotides are TGTGCCAGCAGTTACAGCCGGACAAGGAACACTGAAGCTTTCTTT.

The chain is built from TRBV5-6 and TRBJ2-5; D is perhaps TRBD1 (6 bases). CDR1 is SGHDT and CDR2 is YYEEEE in the germline V gene. Deletions cut 4 bases from V and 2 bases from J, with 21 bases between. This CDR3 region has 17 residues. In DNA, the CDR3 is TGTGCCAGCAGCCCCTTAAGGGGGATAGCAGGTCAAGAGACCCAGTACTTC. It translates to CASSPLRGIAGQETQYF.